This T cell receptor beta chain was found in a study of blood T cell repertoires in COVID-19. For the study at large: Specimens from acute and convalescent COVID-19 originated in the United States, Italy and Spain. Sources were T cells, B-cell-depleted T cells, or PBMCs; the material itself was cDNA or gDNA.

Original data processing: Cell counts per sample came from amplifying reference gene primers. Only in-frame clones appear in the TCRdb table, and some are missing; sequencing was by immunoSEQ multiplex PCR. The DNA was the basis for D and trimming; V, J and clone size are from that table. The data contain around 55,000 clones, 80% to 90% of them singletons. The clonotype originates from a man in his 60s with acute or convalescent COVID-19. Source material: peripheral blood.

In DNA, the CDR3 is TGTGCCAGCACTTTATCAACAGGGGGCAGGACTGAAGCTTTCTTT. Protein: CASTLSTGGRTEAFF. The V gene is TRBV6-5, the J gene TRBJ1-1; 9 positions match TRBD1. Trimming cost V 7 bases and J 5 bases; bases outside gene matches: 11. The CDR3 consists of 15 residues. Looked up from germline, CDR1 is MNHEY and CDR2 is SVGAGI.